A single sample is the source of the 23 T cell receptor beta chains below, sequenced in a study of blood T cell repertoires in COVID-19. Clones were sequenced by immunoSEQ multiplex PCR, and TCRdb holds only the in-frame ones, with some missing. The data contain tens of thousands of clones, approximately 89% of them singletons. Sequenced material: peripheral blood. Every receptor here comes from a woman over 75 with acute or convalescent COVID-19.

The CDR3 region has the DNA TGTGCCAGCAGTTCTACTAGCGGAAGATCGAACACCGGGGAGCTGTTTTTT. Its translation is CASSSTSGRSNTGELFF. The rearrangement uses TRBV2 and TRBJ2-2; 8 bases are a match to TRBD2. The CDR3 loop spans 17 amino acids. Looked up from germline, CDR1 is SNHLY and CDR2 is FYNNEI. V trimming: 5 bases; J trimming: 0 bases; junction bases outside the gene matches: 8.

This clone was seen only a few times. This chain joins TRBV30 and TRBJ2-3, with D perhaps TRBD1 (5 bases). The V gene's germline CDR1 is GTSNPN and CDR2 SVGIG (reference sequence). This CDR3 has 13 residues. Trimming pared 8 bases from V and 1 base from J, leaving 13 bases between. The CDR3 spells CARNSRGTDTQYF. The CDR3 DNA reads as TGTGCCAGAAACAGCAGGGGCACAGATACGCAGTATTTT.

V is TRBV19 and J is TRBJ1-2; D remains unclear. The germline CDR1 and CDR2 sequences are LNHDA and SQIVND (reference sequence). The CDR3 is 16 amino acids. V gave up 2 bases and J gave up 3 bases, with 16 bases separating them. This chain's CDR3 is CASSISARGEYYGYTF. Here the CDR3 DNA reads TGTGCCAGTAGTATAAGTGCACGGGGAGAGTACTATGGCTACACCTTC.

The CDR3 bases are TGTGCCAGCAGTTTAACGGACAGGTTCTACGAGCAGTACGTC. Translated: CASSLTDRFYEQYV. The chain employs TRBV6-5 and TRBJ2-7, with TRBD1 identical over 7 bases. Germline CDR1 and CDR2: MNHEY and SVGAGI. Losses at the gene ends were 4 bases for V and 3 bases for J; bases not matched to a gene: 6. The CDR3 consists of 14 residues.

This clone was found once. V gene TRBV27 combines with J gene TRBJ2-7; TRBD2 agrees at 8 bases. The CDR3 runs 14 residues. The junction had 10 bases not matched to a gene; V was cut back by 5 bases and J by 7 bases. CDR1 and CDR2 from the germline V gene are MNHEY and SMNVEV (reference sequence). CDR3 coding DNA: TGTGCCAGCAGTGTCCTCGACCGGGAGGGGGAGCAGTACTTC. The encoded protein is CASSVLDREGEQYF.

The chain uses TRBV28 and TRBJ1-2; TRBD1 agrees at 10 bases. J lost 5 bases, V lost 4 bases, and 7 bases had no gene match. CDR1 is MDHEN, CDR2 SYDVKM, per germline. The CDR3 covers 15 residues. CDR3: CASSSRDRGRYGYTF. CDR3 bases: TGTGCCAGCAGTTCCCGGGACAGGGGACGTTATGGCTACACCTTC.

This clone was counted only a few times. The chain has TRBV10-2 and TRBJ1-2; the D is unclear. Germline-derived CDR1 and CDR2 are WSHSY and SAAADI. The CDR3 sequence is 14 residues long. V lost 2 bases, J lost 1 base, and 8 bases lay in between. This chain's CDR3 is CASSENRGNYGYTF. The CDR3 nucleotides are TGCGCCAGCAGTGAGAATCGGGGTAACTATGGCTACACCTTC.

The rearrangement links TRBV18 to TRBJ1-5, with TRBD1 as a possible D gene (5 bases). The CDR3 loop spans 14 amino acids. V lost 2 bases and J 2 bases, leaving 7 bases between the germline ends. Germline V gene data show CDR1 as KGHSH and CDR2 as LQKENI. CDR3 nucleotides: TGTGCCAGCTCACCAGGGGCGGGCAATCAGCCCCAGCATTTT. This codes for CASSPGAGNQPQHF. The full variable domain, rest sourced from reference TRBV18 and TRBJ1-5, is NAGVMQNPRHLVRRRGQEARLRCSPMKGHSHVYWYRQLPEEGLKFMVYLQKENIIDESGMPKERFSAEFPKEGPSILRIQQVVRGDSAAYFCASSPGAGNQPQHFGDGTRLSIL.

The rearrangement uses TRBV7-6 and TRBJ1-4; D may be TRBD1 (6 bases). The CDR3 sequence is 14 residues long. The V and J ends lost 5 bases and 3 bases respectively, with 10 bases between them. The V gene's germline CDR1 is SGHVS and CDR2 FNYEAQ. CDR3 in DNA: TGTGCCAGCAGCCCAGGGGCGGCTAATGAAAAACTGTTTTTT. It translates to CASSPGAANEKLFF.

This clone came up once. This sequence joins TRBV6-6 and TRBJ2-3, with D hard to call. The length of the CDR3 is 14 residues. Germline values: CDR1 MNHNY, CDR2 SVGAGI (reference sequence). Trimming removed 2 bases from V and 0 bases from J, with 6 bases in between. In DNA, the CDR3 is TGTGCCAGCAGTTACCCTGAGAGCACAGATACGCAGTATTTT. As protein: CASSYPESTDTQYF.

This clone was recorded only once. The chain is built from TRBV6-5 and TRBJ1-1; tentatively, D is TRBD1 (5 bases). Trimming pared 6 bases from V and 5 bases from J, leaving 13 bases between. The CDR3 has 13 amino acids. Germline CDR1 reads MNHEY; CDR2 reads SVGAGI. The CDR3 region is CASRAGLGTEAFF. The CDR3 region has the DNA TGTGCCAGCAGGGCAGGGTTAGGGACTGAAGCTTTCTTT.

V is TRBV2 and J is TRBJ2-5, with 9 bases lining up with TRBD1. This CDR3 has 15 residues. The trim removed 1 base at V and 6 bases at J, leaving 6 bases unmatched. The V gene's germline CDR1 is SNHLY and CDR2 FYNNEI. The CDR3 protein is CASSEGGTGKQTQYF. The CDR3 DNA reads as TGTGCCAGCAGTGAAGGGGGGACAGGGAAACAGACCCAGTACTTC.

The chain employs TRBV2 and TRBJ2-1; 10 nucleotides match TRBD1. The CDR3 totals 14 residues. The V gene end was trimmed by 6 bases and the J gene end by 8 bases; junction bases not matched to a gene: 7. Germline CDR1 and CDR2: SNHLY and FYNNEI. The CDR3 bases are TGTGCCAGCAGGGGGGACAGGGGTAGGGATGAGCAGTTCTTC. Amino acids: CASRGDRGRDEQFF.

V and J are TRBV19 and TRBJ2-7, with 8 bases lining up with TRBD1. With V trimmed by 6 bases and J by 0 bases, 7 bases remained unmatched. Germline loops: CDR1 LNHDA, CDR2 SQIVND (reference sequence). The CDR3 consists of 15 residues. CDR3 coding DNA: TGTGCCAGTAGCTCTCCGGGACAGGTCTCCTACGAGCAGTACGTC. The encoded protein is CASSSPGQVSYEQYV.

This clone is classed as medium-sized. V usage is TRBV12-3 or TRBV12-4 and J usage is TRBJ1-6; D is perhaps TRBD1 (5 bases). This CDR3 has 13 residues. Deletions cut 6 bases from V and 7 bases from J, with 10 bases between. CDR3 coding DNA: TGTGCCAGCAGGGAACAGGCCAATTCACCCCTCCACTTT. It codes for CASREQANSPLHF.

The chain couples TRBV15 to TRBJ2-5; the D gene is possibly TRBD1 (7 bases). CDR3 length: 15 residues. V lost 6 bases to trimming and J lost 5 bases, with 19 bases between them. From germline, CDR1 is LNHNV and CDR2 YYDKDF (reference sequence). In DNA, the CDR3 is TGTGCCACCAGTATCGATGGAGGGGGCATGGAGACCCAGTACTTC. Encoded protein: CATSIDGGGMETQYF. Complete variable domain (other parts from reference TRBV15 and TRBJ2-5): DAMVIQNPRYQVTQFGKPVTLSCSQTLNHNVMYWYQQKSSQAPKLLFHYYDKDFNNEADTPDNFQSRRPNTSFCFLDIRSPGLGDTAMYLCATSIDGGGMETQYFGPGTRLLVL.

The chain recombines TRBV7-2 with TRBJ2-3, with D maybe TRBD2 (5 bases). The CDR3 consists of 14 residues. The germline V gene has CDR1 SGHTA and CDR2 FQGNSA. Trimming took off 1 base at V and 1 base at J, with 6 bases between the two ends. This CDR3 is CASSLGAGTDTQYF. For the CDR3, the DNA is TGTGCCAGCAGCTTAGGAGCGGGCACAGATACGCAGTATTTT.

This rearrangement joins TRBV6-6 to TRBJ2-2; TRBD1 is a possible D gene (5 bases). The CDR3 consists of 15 residues. Trimming removed 2 bases at V and 4 bases at J, with 11 bases between. Germline V gene sequence: CDR1 MNHNY, CDR2 SVGAGI (reference sequence). CDR3 in amino acids: CASSYPTQGTGELFF. The CDR3 DNA follows: TGTGCCAGCAGTTACCCTACGCAGGGCACCGGGGAGCTGTTTTTT.

V usage is TRBV5-6 and J usage is TRBJ1-1; D perhaps matches TRBD1 (6 bases). Trimming shortened V by 4 bases and J by 4 bases, and 11 bases separated the two germline ends. In germline, CDR1 is SGHDT, CDR2 YYEEEE. CDR3 size: 13 residues. As DNA, the CDR3 is TGTGCCAGCAGCAGGGGGAGCTCCACTGAAGCTTTCTTT. Translated: CASSRGSSTEAFF. Full variable domain (rest looked up from reference TRBV5-6 and TRBJ1-1): DAGVTQSPTHLIKTRGQQVTLRCSPKSGHDTVSWYQQALGQGPQFIFQYYEEEERQRGNFPDRFSGHQFPNYSSELNVNALLLGDSALYLCASSRGSSTEAFFGQGTRLTVV.

The chain combines TRBV15 with TRBJ2-2, with 7 bases that match TRBD2. This CDR3 has 15 residues. V shed 1 base, J shed 3 bases, and the junction held 2 bases outside the gene matches. CDR1 is LNHNV and CDR2 is YYDKDF in the germline V gene (reference sequence). CDR3 sequence reads: CATSRVRGDTGELFF. As DNA, the CDR3 is TGTGCCACCAGCAGAGTCCGGGGGGACACCGGGGAGCTGTTTTTT.

This chain uses TRBV29-1 with TRBJ2-7; TRBD1 matches 11 bases. This CDR3 is built from 12 residues. Germline CDR1 and CDR2: SQVTM and ANQGSEA. The J segment lost 6 bases and the V segment lost 6 bases, leaving 4 bases of the junction unmatched. CDR3 DNA: TGCAGCGTGGCCGGGACAGGGGGCGAGCAGTACGTC. The encoded protein is CSVAGTGGEQYV.

This clone was detected only a few times. The V call is TRBV10-2, the J call TRBJ1-5; TRBD1 matches 7 bases. V dropped 6 bases and J dropped 2; count of bases not matched to a gene: 4. The germline CDR1 and CDR2 sequences are WSHSY and SAAADI. This CDR3 is 14 amino acids long. CDR3 sequence reads: CASSETGGNQPQHF. CDR3 in DNA: TGCGCCAGCAGCGAAACAGGGGGCAATCAGCCCCAGCATTTT.

The chain has TRBV18 and TRBJ2-3, with 7 bases that match TRBD1. The CDR3 has 16 amino acids. Per the germline V gene, CDR1 is KGHSH and CDR2 is LQKENI. V trimming: 3 bases; J trimming: 3 bases; junction bases outside the gene matches: 9. The CDR3 reads CASSPGDSGSTDTQYF. CDR3 bases: TGTGCCAGCTCACCGGGGGACAGTGGGTCGACAGATACGCAGTATTTT.